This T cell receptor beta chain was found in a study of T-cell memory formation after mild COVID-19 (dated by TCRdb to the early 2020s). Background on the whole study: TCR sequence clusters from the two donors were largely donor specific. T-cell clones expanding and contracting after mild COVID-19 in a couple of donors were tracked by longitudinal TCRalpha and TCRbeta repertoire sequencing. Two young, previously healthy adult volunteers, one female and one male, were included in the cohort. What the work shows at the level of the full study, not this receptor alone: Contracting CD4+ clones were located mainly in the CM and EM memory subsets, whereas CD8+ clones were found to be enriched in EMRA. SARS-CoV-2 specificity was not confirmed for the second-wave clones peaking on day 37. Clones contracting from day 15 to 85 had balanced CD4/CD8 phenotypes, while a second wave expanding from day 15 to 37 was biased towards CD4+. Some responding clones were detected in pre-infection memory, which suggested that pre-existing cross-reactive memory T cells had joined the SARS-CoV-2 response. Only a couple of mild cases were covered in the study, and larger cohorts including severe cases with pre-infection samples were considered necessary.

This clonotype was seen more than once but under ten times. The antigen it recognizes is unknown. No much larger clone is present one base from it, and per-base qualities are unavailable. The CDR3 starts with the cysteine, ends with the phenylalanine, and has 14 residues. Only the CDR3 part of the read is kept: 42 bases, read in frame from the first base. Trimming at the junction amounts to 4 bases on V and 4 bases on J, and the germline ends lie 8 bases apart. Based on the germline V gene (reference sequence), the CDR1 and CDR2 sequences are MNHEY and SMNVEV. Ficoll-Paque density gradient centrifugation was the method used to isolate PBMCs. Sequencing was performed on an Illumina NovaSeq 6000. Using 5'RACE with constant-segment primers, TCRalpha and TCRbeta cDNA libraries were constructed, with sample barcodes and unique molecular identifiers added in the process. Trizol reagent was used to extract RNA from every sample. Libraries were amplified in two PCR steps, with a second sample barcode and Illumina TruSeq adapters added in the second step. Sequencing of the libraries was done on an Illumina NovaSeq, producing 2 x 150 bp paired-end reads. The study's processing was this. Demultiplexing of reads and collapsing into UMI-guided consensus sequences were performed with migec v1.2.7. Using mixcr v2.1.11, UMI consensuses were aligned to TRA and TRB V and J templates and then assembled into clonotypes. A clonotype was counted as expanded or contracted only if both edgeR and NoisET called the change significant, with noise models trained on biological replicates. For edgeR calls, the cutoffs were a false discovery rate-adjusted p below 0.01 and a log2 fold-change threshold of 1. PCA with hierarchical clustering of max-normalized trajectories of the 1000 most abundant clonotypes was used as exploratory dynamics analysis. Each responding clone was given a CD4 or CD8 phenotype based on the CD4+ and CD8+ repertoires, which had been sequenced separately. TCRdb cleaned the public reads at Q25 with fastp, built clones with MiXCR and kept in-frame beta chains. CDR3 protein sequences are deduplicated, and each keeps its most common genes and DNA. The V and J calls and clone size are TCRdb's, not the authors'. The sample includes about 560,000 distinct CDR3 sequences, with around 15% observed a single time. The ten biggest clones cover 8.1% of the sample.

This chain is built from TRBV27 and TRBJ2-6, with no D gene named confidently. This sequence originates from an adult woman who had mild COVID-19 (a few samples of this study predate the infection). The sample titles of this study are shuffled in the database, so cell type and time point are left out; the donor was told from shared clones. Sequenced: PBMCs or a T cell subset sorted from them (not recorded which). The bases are TGTGCCAGCAGTTCCCTAGGGGGGGCCAACGTCCTGACTTTC. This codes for CASSSLGGANVLTF.